The rows below give T cell receptor beta chains drawn from one sample of a study of blood T cell repertoires in COVID-19. Only in-frame clones appear in the TCRdb table, and some are missing; sequencing was by immunoSEQ multiplex PCR. The sample has some 28,000 clones, 70% to 90% seen once. Input material: peripheral blood. These receptors originate from a human donor in a cohort sampled during active COVID-19. Each CDR3 is given with its conserved first and last residue. D genes are given only for firm matches. A row's size may be missing; if present it is once, few, many or a size class.

D,size,V,J,DNA,CDR3
-,once,TRBV7-9,TRBJ2-1,TGTGCCAGCAGCCTCGACAATGAGCAGTTCTTC,CASSLDNEQFF
TRBD1,-,TRBV5-4,TRBJ1-1,TGTGCCAGCAGCTATTGGGACAGGGGGGACACTGAAGCTTTCTTT,CASSYWDRGDTEAFF
-,-,TRBV6-6,TRBJ1-5,TGTGCCAGCCTCATGGGGGGGAGCAATCAGCCCCAGCATTTT,CASLMGGSNQPQHF
-,-,TRBV18,TRBJ1-5,TGTGCCAGCTCACCGATGGTCGCGGAGGATCAGCCCCAGCATTTT,CASSPMVAEDQPQHF
TRBD1,-,TRBV7-3,TRBJ2-1,TGTGCCAGCAGCCCACAGGGGAATGAGCAGTTCTTC,CASSPQGNEQFF
TRBD2,once,TRBV7-9,TRBJ2-7,TGTGCCAGCAGCCCTCGGGCTAGCGGCTACGAGCAGTACTTC,CASSPRASGYEQYF
-,-,TRBV5-1,TRBJ2-1,TGCGCCAGCAGCTTGGACTTCGGGAACAATGAGCAGTTCTTC,CASSLDFGNNEQFF
-,-,TRBV5-1,TRBJ2-3,TGCGCCAGCAGCTTGGCCGCTAGCGGCACAGATACGCAGTATTTT,CASSLAASGTDTQYF
-,-,TRBV18,TRBJ1-1,TGTGCCAGCTCACCACCGTTAGAGAACACTGAAGCTTTCTTT,CASSPPLENTEAFF
TRBD2,-,TRBV3-1/TRBV3-2,TRBJ2-2,TGTGCCAGCAGCCATGGTAGCGGGAGGGCGGACGGGGAGCTGTTTTTT,CASSHGSGRADGELFF
-,once,TRBV5-5,TRBJ1-5,TGTGCCAGCAGCTTGGAACCGGCAGGGTCACGGCAGCCCCAGCATTTT,CASSLEPAGSRQPQHF
TRBD2,-,TRBV7-2,TRBJ2-7,TGTGCCAGCAGCTTCGGACTAGCGGGGTCCGCCTACGAGCAGTACTTC,CASSFGLAGSAYEQYF
TRBD1,-,TRBV19,TRBJ1-6,TGTGCCAGTAGTTCCCAGGGGACAGCTGACTCACCCCTCCACTTT,CASSSQGTADSPLHF
-,-,TRBV28,TRBJ2-6,TGTGCCAGCAGTCCCTTGGGGTTAGCGCCGTCTGGGGCCAACGTCCTGACTTTC,CASSPLGLAPSGANVLTF
-,-,TRBV2,TRBJ1-1,TGTGCCAGCCAATCGGGGGGGGTCACTGAAGCTTTCTTT,CASQSGGVTEAFF
-,-,TRBV29-1,TRBJ2-7,TGCAGCGTTGTAAGGGATGGGGCCCACGAGCAGTACTTC,CSVVRDGAHEQYF
-,-,TRBV6-4,TRBJ1-1,TGTGCCAGCAGTGACTTTGAGGGTTCTGAAGCTTTCTTT,CASSDFEGSEAFF
TRBD1,-,TRBV18,TRBJ2-2,TGTGCCAGCTCTCAGACAGGGGTGAACACCGGGGAGCTGTTTTTT,CASSQTGVNTGELFF
-,-,TRBV6-6,TRBJ1-2,TGTGCCAGCAGCTCCCGGGGGTTAGGCTATGGCTACACCTTC,CASSSRGLGYGYTF
-,-,TRBV5-5,TRBJ1-2,TGTGCCAGCAGCTCGACGGGAGTCTACACCTTC,CASSSTGVYTF
-,-,TRBV6-4,TRBJ1-6,TGTGCCAGCAGCTCAGGGATACATAATTCACCCCTCCACTTT,CASSSGIHNSPLHF
TRBD2,-,TRBV6-2/TRBV6-3,TRBJ2-1,TGTGCCAGCAGTTACTCTCCTAGCGGGGGGCTGTACAATGAGCAGTTCTTC,CASSYSPSGGLYNEQFF
-,-,TRBV19,TRBJ1-5,TGTGCCAGTAGTACCGACACAAATCAGCCCCAGCATTTT,CASSTDTNQPQHF
TRBD2,-,TRBV19,TRBJ2-3,TGTGCCAGTAGTATCGAAGCGGGAGTAAGAGATACGCAGTATTTT,CASSIEAGVRDTQYF
TRBD1,-,TRBV7-8,TRBJ2-7,TGTGCCAGCAGCTGGGATGGACAGGGGGTCTCCTACGAGCAGTACTTC,CASSWDGQGVSYEQYF
TRBD1,-,TRBV2,TRBJ1-2,TGTGCCAGCAGTGCGCGTTGGACAGGGGAAGATGGCTACACCTTC,CASSARWTGEDGYTF
TRBD1,-,TRBV5-6,TRBJ1-2,TGTGCCAGCAGCTTGGCTACAACAGGGGCGCTCGGTGGCTACACCTTC,CASSLATTGALGGYTF
TRBD2,-,TRBV2,TRBJ2-5,TGTGCCAGCAGTGAAAATGGGCTAGCGGGGGCCGAGACCCAGTACTTC,CASSENGLAGAETQYF
-,-,TRBV7-9,TRBJ1-3,TGTGCCAGCAGCTTAGCCACGAGCCCTGGAAACACCATATATTTT,CASSLATSPGNTIYF
TRBD1,-,TRBV28,TRBJ1-5,TGTGCCAGCAGTGCGGGACAGAGGTCGGGAAATCAGCCCCAGCATTTT,CASSAGQRSGNQPQHF
-,-,TRBV5-4,TRBJ2-1,TGTGCCAGCAGCACCGGGCTAGCGAGCTCCTACAATGAGCAGTTCTTC,CASSTGLASSYNEQFF
-,-,TRBV6-5,TRBJ2-3,TGTGCCAGCAGAGGAGGTACAGATACGCAGTATTTT,CASRGGTDTQYF
TRBD1,-,TRBV7-6,TRBJ2-5,TGTGCCAGCAGCTTGACCGGGACAGGGGCTGAGACCCAGTACTTC,CASSLTGTGAETQYF
TRBD2,-,TRBV29-1,TRBJ2-1,TGCAGCGTTGAAGATCTAACCCGGGGACTAGCGGGGGGAAGCTCCTACAATGAGCAGTTCTTC,CSVEDLTRGLAGGSSYNEQFF
TRBD1,-,TRBV30,TRBJ1-5,TGTGCCTGGAGTGCCAACGACAGGGACCAACCGCCCCAGCATTTT,CAWSANDRDQPPQHF
TRBD2,-,TRBV11-2,TRBJ2-7,TGTGCCAGCAGCTTATCTAGCGGGAGTTACGAGCAGTACTTC,CASSLSSGSYEQYF
TRBD2,-,TRBV7-9,TRBJ2-7,TGTGCCAGCAGCCATCCTAAACTAGCGGGGGGCTACGAGCAGTACTTC,CASSHPKLAGGYEQYF
-,-,TRBV6-1,TRBJ2-7,TGTGCCAGCAGTGACGTCAGGGGAACCGAGCAGTACTTC,CASSDVRGTEQYF
-,-,TRBV3-1/TRBV3-2,TRBJ1-1,TGTGCCAGCAGCTTTAAAGCGGGGAACACTGAAGCTTTCTTT,CASSFKAGNTEAFF
-,few,TRBV29-1,TRBJ1-1,TGCAGCGTCAGGGTTCGGACTGAAGCTTTCTTT,CSVRVRTEAFF
-,once,TRBV30,TRBJ1-1,TGTGCCTGCATAGTACAGTCGAACACTGAAGCTTTCTTT,CACIVQSNTEAFF
TRBD1,-,TRBV5-4,TRBJ2-3,TGTGCCAGCAGCATGACAGGGGGGAGCACAGATACGCAGTATTTT,CASSMTGGSTDTQYF
TRBD1,-,TRBV5-1,TRBJ2-7,TGCGCCAGCAGCCGTGGACAGGGAATCGACGAGCAGTACTTC,CASSRGQGIDEQYF
TRBD1,-,TRBV5-1,TRBJ2-3,TGCGCCAGCAGCCCCCAAACAGGGGGTAACACAGATACGCAGTATTTT,CASSPQTGGNTDTQYF